The next 20 T cell receptor beta chains were all read from a single sample in a study of blood T cells in healthy people across ages. The authors ran a second PCR of roughly 6 to 12 cycles using a sample-barcoded 5' primer and a J-beta primer mix. TCRdb recomputed calls from the 5' RACE reads with MiXCR, one row per CDR3 protein. This sample has approximately 1.5 million distinct CDR3 sequences, with about 45% found just once. Sequences were obtained from blood. These receptors all stem from a woman between 18 and 30 years old in good health.

This clonotype has just a few counts. V usage is TRBV13 and J usage is TRBJ2-3; 13 positions match TRBD2. This CDR3 has 16 residues. Unmatched junction bases numbered 6, after V lost 4 bases and J lost 5 bases. The V gene's germline CDR1 is PRHDT and CDR2 FYEKMQ (reference sequence). In DNA, the CDR3 is TGTGCCAGCAGCTCGTGGACTAGCGGGAGTGTAGATACGCAGTATTTT. This sequence encodes CASSSWTSGSVDTQYF.

The genes are TRBV20-1 and TRBJ2-1; D possibly corresponds to TRBD2 (6 bases). V shed 4 bases and J shed 5 bases, with 15 bases lying between them. The germline V gene has CDR1 DFQATT and CDR2 SNEGSKA (reference sequence). CDR3 length: 14 amino acids. CDR3 nucleotide sequence: TGCAGTGCTACCCGACTAGTCGCCAACAATGAGCAGTTCTTC. Translated, it gives CSATRLVANNEQFF.

V is TRBV29-1 and J is TRBJ1-1; D is unresolved. Trimming pared 3 bases from V and 1 base from J, leaving 3 bases between. The CDR3 runs to 11 residues. Germline V gene data show CDR1 as SQVTM and CDR2 as ANQGSEA. The DNA for the CDR3 is TGCAGCGTTGACGGGAACACTGAAGCTTTCTTT. Protein: CSVDGNTEAFF.

The rearrangement links TRBV6-5 to TRBJ2-3; D gene uncertain. Trimming left V 5 bases short and J 2 bases short, with 11 bases between. The CDR3 length is 14 residues. The germline V gene encodes CDR1 MNHEY and CDR2 SVGAGI. The chain's CDR3 is CASSDNPTTDTQYF. As DNA, the CDR3 is TGTGCCAGCAGTGACAACCCCACCACAGATACGCAGTATTTT.

This clonotype occurred a few times. This chain uses TRBV7-8 with TRBJ1-4; the D gene is possibly TRBD1 (6 bases). CDR3 size: 16 residues. Trimming took off 1 base at V and 5 bases at J, with 14 bases between the two ends. Germline V gives CDR1 SGHVS, CDR2 FQNEAQ. CDR3 sequence reads: CASSLEGGQGNEKLFF. The CDR3 DNA sequence: TGTGCCAGCAGCTTAGAAGGGGGGCAGGGGAATGAAAAACTGTTTTTT.

This sequence joins TRBV6-2 or TRBV6-3 and TRBJ2-5; 8 positions match TRBD2. J was trimmed by 4 bases and V by 5 bases; bases with no gene match: 12. The CDR3 sequence is 16 residues long. Germline-derived CDR1 and CDR2 are MNHEY and SVGEGT. CDR3 loop: CASSPWSGLAGETQYF. The CDR3 DNA sequence: TGTGCCAGCAGTCCCTGGTCGGGGCTAGCGGGAGAGACCCAGTACTTC.

This chain connects TRBV24-1 to TRBJ1-1, with no clear D. Germline CDR1 reads KGHDR; CDR2 reads SFDVKD. Trimming removed 2 bases from V and 1 base from J, with 13 bases in between. The CDR3 is 16 amino acids. CDR3: CATSDSPTRPNTEAFF. CDR3 DNA sequence: TGTGCCACCAGTGATTCCCCGACCCGGCCGAACACTGAAGCTTTCTTT.

This chain links TRBV20-1 with TRBJ2-1; no reliable D call. This CDR3 region has 16 residues. V was shortened by 2 bases and J by 1 base, with 15 bases between the two germline ends. Germline V lookup: CDR1 DFQATT, CDR2 SNEGSKA (reference sequence). The CDR3 coding sequence is TGCAGTGCTAGAAACTACAAACTTGGATCCTACAATGAGCAGTTCTTC. This sequence encodes CSARNYKLGSYNEQFF.

The V gene is TRBV29-1, the J gene TRBJ2-7; D could derive from TRBD1 or TRBD2 (5 bases each). The length of the CDR3 is 12 residues. The germline gives CDR1 SQVTM, CDR2 ANQGSEA. Trimming took 3 bases from V and 7 from J, leaving 13 bases between them. The CDR3 nucleotides read TGCAGCGTTGAGGGACGAGCTCGGGAGCAGTACTTC. It translates to CSVEGRAREQYF.

The V gene is TRBV10-2, the J gene TRBJ1-5; the D is unclear. CDR1 is WSHSY and CDR2 is SAAADI in the germline V gene. This CDR3 has 13 residues. V lost 8 bases and J 5 bases, leaving 13 bases between the germline ends. CDR3 bases: TGCGCCAGCGGTGGTAATGAGCATCAGCCCCAGCATTTT. Its protein product is CASGGNEHQPQHF.

This clonotype was counted only a few times. The chain carries TRBV12-3 or TRBV12-4 and TRBJ1-5, with D possibly being TRBD1 (5 bases). The CDR3 totals 14 residues. The ends were cut back, 6 bases at V and 6 bases at J, with 15 bases in the middle. The CDR3 spells CASSPGAGGQPQHF. In DNA, the CDR3 is TGTGCCAGCAGCCCGGGTGCGGGGGGTCAGCCCCAGCATTTT.

The genes are TRBV6-5 and TRBJ2-7; D tentatively fits TRBD1 or TRBD2 (5 bases each). Germline V gives CDR1 MNHEY, CDR2 SVGAGI. Trimming removed 6 bases at V and 7 bases at J, with 16 bases between. This CDR3 is built from 13 residues. As DNA, the CDR3 is TGTGCCAGCAGCTTGGGACCCCCCAATGAGCAGTACTTC. It translates to CASSLGPPNEQYF.

The chain carries TRBV7-9 and TRBJ2-3; possible D gene TRBD2, 6 bases. Looked up from germline, CDR1 is SEHNR and CDR2 is FQNEAQ (reference sequence). CDR3 size: 17 residues. Trimming cost V 2 bases and J 2 bases, with 17 bases left between them. CDR3 in amino acids: CASSLFQAGFATDTQYF. The CDR3 DNA sequence: TGTGCCAGCAGCTTATTCCAGGCGGGATTTGCCACAGATACGCAGTATTTT.

This chain joins TRBV6-2 or TRBV6-3 and TRBJ2-1, with TRBD2 identical over 10 bases. The CDR3 totals 15 residues. Germline V lookup: CDR1 MNHEY, CDR2 SVGEGT. V lost 4 bases, J lost 7 bases, and 7 bases stayed unmatched. Written as DNA, the CDR3 is TGTGCCAGCAGTTCCGGGACTAGCGACCCGAATGAGCAGTTCTTC. Translation gives CASSSGTSDPNEQFF.

This clonotype was seen only a few times. The V gene is TRBV28, the J gene TRBJ2-7; 7 bases agree with TRBD2. J gave up 2 bases and V 5 bases, and 3 bases lay outside the gene matches. The germline CDR1 and CDR2 sequences are MDHEN and SYDVKM. CDR3 size: 13 residues. This CDR3 reads CASSRDYTYEQYF. DNA for the CDR3: TGTGCCAGCAGTCGGGACTACACCTACGAGCAGTACTTC.

The chain employs TRBV2 and TRBJ2-4, with TRBD1 as a possible D gene (6 bases). The CDR3 has 12 residues. Germline CDR1 and CDR2: SNHLY and FYNNEI. Trimming left V 4 bases short and J 11 bases short, with 12 bases between. The CDR3 here is CASSAGTILQYF. The CDR3 region has the DNA TGTGCCAGCAGTGCCGGGACAATTCTTCAGTACTTC.

The V and J genes are TRBV28 and TRBJ2-5; D gene uncertain. The CDR3 spans 15 residues. V was cut by 5 bases and J by 2 bases, with 15 bases left in between. Germline CDR1 reads MDHEN; CDR2 reads SYDVKM. CDR3 in amino acids: CASSPNRQYQETQYF. The CDR3 nucleotides read TGTGCCAGCAGTCCCAACCGACAATATCAAGAGACCCAGTACTTC.

In this sample, this clonotype turned up once. V gene TRBV3-1 combines with J gene TRBJ2-5, with unresolved D. This CDR3 region has 14 residues. Trimming pared 0 bases from V and 11 bases from J, leaving 16 bases between. Germline CDR1 reads LGHDT; CDR2 reads YNNKEL (reference sequence). The DNA of the CDR3 is TGTGCCAGCAGCCAAGATCTCGTGAACAATGAGCAGTACTTC. Translating it yields CASSQDLVNNEQYF.

The V and J genes are TRBV9 and TRBJ1-1, with D uncertain. This CDR3 spans 12 amino acids. Trimming stripped 5 bases from V and 3 bases from J, with 8 bases between. CDR1 and CDR2 from the germline V gene are SGDLS and YYNGEE. The CDR3 loop reads CASSSLDTEAFF. The CDR3 region has the DNA TGTGCCAGCAGTAGTCTGGACACTGAAGCTTTCTTT. The full variable domain, rest sourced from reference TRBV9 and TRBJ1-1, is DSGVTQTPKHLITATGQRVTLRCSPRSGDLSVYWYQQSLDQGLQFLIQYYNGEERAKGNILERFSAQQFPDLHSELNLSSLELGDSALYFCASSSLDTEAFFGQGTRLTVV.

This clonotype has more than one count but fewer than ten. V usage is TRBV20-1 and J usage is TRBJ1-1; D may be TRBD1 (6 bases). Trimming pared 4 bases from V and 4 bases from J, leaving 10 bases between. Germline CDR1 and CDR2: DFQATT and SNEGSKA (reference sequence). The CDR3 totals 12 residues. CDR3 loop: CSAKEGVTEAFF. The CDR3 DNA reads as TGCAGTGCTAAAGAGGGGGTCACTGAAGCTTTCTTT.